This T cell receptor (beta chain) stems from a study of blood T cell repertoires in COVID-19. CDR1 is ENHRY, CDR2 SYGVKD, per germline. The V end lost 6 bases, the J end lost 0 bases, and 6 bases lay between the germline ends. There are 13 residues in the CDR3. The method was immunoSEQ multiplex PCR; TCRdb's version includes in-frame clones alone and lacks a portion of them. Among fewer than 200,000 clones listed, approximately 84% were seen once. Cohort 3 donors counted as recovered after two negative PCRs, clearance, or resolved symptoms. The clonotype originates from a man aged 45-65 years who had recovered from COVID-19. Sequencing input: PBMCs or T cells enriched from blood (not recorded which). The chain links TRBV10-3 to TRBJ1-3, with D unclear. CDR3 sequence: CAIRAVSGNTIYF. The CDR3 bases are TGTGCCATCAGGGCGGTCTCTGGAAACACCATATATTTT.